Listed below are T cell receptor beta chains from one sample, sequenced in a study of blood T cell repertoires in COVID-19. Profiling relied on immunoSEQ multiplex PCR, and the TCRdb table lists in-frame clones only, not all of them. The table records 95,000 to 100,000 clones, about four fifths of them present only once. The sequenced sample was peripheral blood. These TCRs come from a woman older than 75 with active or convalescent COVID-19. The CDR3 runs from the conserved cysteine through the conserved F or W. The order of the fields is D gene, J gene, V gene, clone size, CDR3 length, CDR3 DNA, CDR3 protein. A D gene is named only where the DNA matches it firmly. Size is omitted from some rows. Given values are once, few, many or a class for expanded clones.

D: NA; J: TRBJ1-1; V: TRBV5-6; size: NA; length: 17; DNA: TGTGCCAGCAGCTTGGGCGGACGGGGTTTCATGAACACTGAAGCTTTCTTT; CDR3: CASSLGGRGFMNTEAFF
D: TRBD2; J: TRBJ2-3; V: TRBV27; size: few; length: 15; DNA: TGTGCCAGCAGTCCCCTTACTAGCGGGATGACTACGCAGTATTTT; CDR3: CASSPLTSGMTTQYF
D: NA; J: TRBJ1-4; V: TRBV18; size: NA; length: 15; DNA: TGTGCCAGCTCACCCGACAGGCAAAATAATGAAAAACTGTTTTTT; CDR3: CASSPDRQNNEKLFF
D: NA; J: TRBJ2-3; V: TRBV19; size: NA; length: 13; DNA: TGTGCCAGTAGTCTATATCTCACAGATACGCAGTATTTT; CDR3: CASSLYLTDTQYF
D: TRBD1; J: TRBJ1-4; V: TRBV5-1; size: NA; length: 18; DNA: TGCGCCAGCAGCCCCCAGGGAGGGACAGGGGTCTCTAATGAAAAACTGTTTTTT; CDR3: CASSPQGGTGVSNEKLFF
D: TRBD1; J: TRBJ1-5; V: TRBV9; size: NA; length: 17; DNA: TGTGCCAGCAGCCCACGGACAGGCGGAGGGAGCAATCAGCCCCAGCATTTT; CDR3: CASSPRTGGGSNQPQHF
D: TRBD2; J: TRBJ2-7; V: TRBV23-1; size: NA; length: 15; DNA: TGCGCCAGCAGTCCAGGGACTAAGGTTTGCTGCGAGCAGTACTTC; CDR3: CASSPGTKVCCEQYF
D: NA; J: TRBJ2-5; V: TRBV5-1; size: NA; length: 13; DNA: TGTGCCAGCAGCCAGAGCAGGCAAGAGACCCAGTACTTC; CDR3: CASSQSRQETQYF
D: TRBD2; J: TRBJ2-3; V: TRBV2; size: NA; length: 15; DNA: TGTGCCAGCAGTTGGACTAGCGGAAGCACAGATACGCAGTATTTT; CDR3: CASSWTSGSTDTQYF
D: TRBD2; J: TRBJ2-1; V: TRBV10-2; size: NA; length: 14; DNA: TGCGCCAGCAGAGGGACTAGCGCCTACAATGAGCAGTTCTTC; CDR3: CASRGTSAYNEQFF
D: TRBD2; J: TRBJ2-1; V: TRBV18; size: once; length: 20; DNA: TGTGCCAGCTCACCACCCCGCCGAGAAGCGGGCGGGAGCTCCTACAATGAGCAGTTCTTC; CDR3: CASSPPRREAGGSSYNEQFF
D: NA; J: TRBJ2-5; V: TRBV5-4; size: NA; length: 14; DNA: TGTGCCAGCAGCGGGGGGGCAGGGAGAGAGACCCAGTACTTC; CDR3: CASSGGAGRETQYF
D: TRBD2; J: TRBJ2-2; V: TRBV19; size: NA; length: 19; DNA: TGTGCCAGTAGTTCCCCGGGACTAGCGGGAGGATTGAACACCGGGGAGCTGTTTTTT; CDR3: CASSSPGLAGGLNTGELFF
D: NA; J: TRBJ2-7; V: TRBV5-4; size: NA; length: 13; DNA: TGTGCCAGCAGCTTAGGGACAACCTACGAGCAGTACTTC; CDR3: CASSLGTTYEQYF
D: NA; J: TRBJ1-4; V: TRBV7-8; size: once; length: 14; DNA: TGTGCCAGCAGCTTCCGACTGGAGGTAGAAAAACTGTTTTTT; CDR3: CASSFRLEVEKLFF
D: TRBD1; J: TRBJ1-5; V: TRBV29-1; size: NA; length: 15; DNA: TGCAGCGTTATTACCGGGACAGGGGACAATCAGCCCCAGCATTTT; CDR3: CSVITGTGDNQPQHF
D: NA; J: TRBJ2-7; V: TRBV7-8; size: few; length: 14; DNA: TGTGCCAGCAGCTTAGACGGGACACTAGACGAGCAGTACTTC; CDR3: CASSLDGTLDEQYF
D: NA; J: TRBJ2-1; V: TRBV5-1; size: NA; length: 15; DNA: TGTGCCAGCAGCGTGACAGGCCCTCCCTACAATGAGCAGTTCTTC; CDR3: CASSVTGPPYNEQFF
D: TRBD1; J: TRBJ2-5; V: TRBV7-2; size: NA; length: 15; DNA: TGTGCCAGCAGCTTGGACAGGGGGACTGGGGAGACCCAGTACTTC; CDR3: CASSLDRGTGETQYF
D: TRBD1; J: TRBJ1-4; V: TRBV5-1; size: once; length: 14; DNA: TGTGCCAGCAGGACAGGGGGGAACAATGAAAAACTGTTTTTT; CDR3: CASRTGGNNEKLFF
D: NA; J: TRBJ2-5; V: TRBV29-1; size: NA; length: 15; DNA: TGCAGCGTTGAAAAGGGCGGGGTACGTCGGGAGACCCAGTACTTC; CDR3: CSVEKGGVRRETQYF
D: TRBD1; J: TRBJ2-3; V: TRBV19; size: few; length: 17; DNA: TGTGCCAGTAGTACGCCGGGACAGGGGTCCACCACAGATACGCAGTATTTT; CDR3: CASSTPGQGSTTDTQYF
D: NA; J: TRBJ2-2; V: TRBV4-2; size: NA; length: 16; DNA: TGTGCCAGCAGCCAAGATGCGGAGCGGAACACCGGGGAGCTGTTTTTT; CDR3: CASSQDAERNTGELFF
D: TRBD2; J: TRBJ2-1; V: TRBV13; size: NA; length: 15; DNA: TGTGCCAGCAGCTTCGGGACTAGCGGAGGCAATGAGCAGTTCTTC; CDR3: CASSFGTSGGNEQFF
D: TRBD1; J: TRBJ1-1; V: TRBV18; size: NA; length: 15; DNA: TGTGCCAGCTCAGTCTCGACAGGGCTGAACACTGAAGCTTTCTTT; CDR3: CASSVSTGLNTEAFF
D: NA; J: TRBJ2-7; V: TRBV19; size: NA; length: 13; DNA: TGTGCCAGTAGTATCCAGGGAATGCACGAGCAGTACTTC; CDR3: CASSIQGMHEQYF
D: NA; J: TRBJ1-4; V: TRBV5-4; size: few; length: 14; DNA: TGTGCCAGCAGCTTCGGGGCAACTAATGAAAAACTGTTTTTT; CDR3: CASSFGATNEKLFF
D: NA; J: TRBJ1-6; V: TRBV7-3; size: few; length: 16; DNA: TGTGCCAGCAGCTTGTTGGAGCCAGGGCTAAATTCACCCCTCCACTTT; CDR3: CASSLLEPGLNSPLHF
D: TRBD2; J: TRBJ2-1; V: TRBV28; size: NA; length: 16; DNA: TGTGCCAGCAGTTCCCGACTAGCGGGAGGTTGGGATGAGCAGTTCTTC; CDR3: CASSSRLAGGWDEQFF
D: TRBD2; J: TRBJ2-3; V: TRBV11-2; size: NA; length: 15; DNA: TGTGCCAGCAGCTTCGCTAGCGGATCCACAGATACGCAGTATTTT; CDR3: CASSFASGSTDTQYF
D: NA; J: TRBJ2-3; V: TRBV6-2/TRBV6-3; size: few; length: 18; DNA: TGTGCCAGCAGTATACCAGGGGCCCCCCAGCAGAACACAGATACGCAGTATTTT; CDR3: CASSIPGAPQQNTDTQYF
D: NA; J: TRBJ2-5; V: TRBV9; size: few; length: 12; DNA: TGTGCCAGCAATCGAGGAGGGGAGACCCAGTACTTC; CDR3: CASNRGGETQYF
D: NA; J: TRBJ2-1; V: TRBV18; size: few; length: 16; DNA: TGTGCCAGCTCACCACTGGGCAGGGAAGGGCTTAGTGAGCAGTTCTTC; CDR3: CASSPLGREGLSEQFF
D: NA; J: TRBJ1-1; V: TRBV2; size: NA; length: 15; DNA: TGTGCCAGCAGGTGGCAGGGGATAAGGAACACTGAAGCTTTCTTT; CDR3: CASRWQGIRNTEAFF
D: NA; J: TRBJ2-5; V: TRBV28; size: NA; length: 14; DNA: TGTGCCAGCAGTATATGGGCAGAGGTAGAGACCCAGTACTTC; CDR3: CASSIWAEVETQYF
D: NA; J: TRBJ1-5; V: TRBV23-1; size: NA; length: 18; DNA: TGCGCCAGCAGTCAATGCCTCAGGGGCAGTGGGAGCAATCAGCCCCAGCATTTT; CDR3: CASSQCLRGSGSNQPQHF
D: TRBD1; J: TRBJ1-2; V: TRBV28; size: NA; length: 13; DNA: TGTGCCAGCAGTTTATCAGGGGGTGGTGGCTACACCTTC; CDR3: CASSLSGGGGYTF
D: NA; J: TRBJ1-5; V: TRBV28; size: NA; length: 19; DNA: TGTGCCAGCAGTTTAAGATCGCAGGGTTTTCCGGATAGCAATCAGCCCCAGCATTTT; CDR3: CASSLRSQGFPDSNQPQHF
D: TRBD2; J: TRBJ2-2; V: TRBV29-1; size: NA; length: 11; DNA: TGCAGCGTTGGCGGGAGCGGGGAGCTGTTTTTT; CDR3: CSVGGSGELFF
D: NA; J: TRBJ2-7; V: TRBV5-6; size: few; length: 12; DNA: TGTGCCAGCAGCTGGGCCACGGGGGAGCAGTACTTC; CDR3: CASSWATGEQYF
D: NA; J: TRBJ2-1; V: TRBV6-2/TRBV6-3; size: NA; length: 15; DNA: TGTGCCAGCAGCTATGAGGGTGGCGGTTCAATGACGCAGTTCTTC; CDR3: CASSYEGGGSMTQFF
D: TRBD2; J: TRBJ2-1; V: TRBV2; size: NA; length: 14; DNA: TGTGCCAGCAGTGAATGGCGGGAGGGCAATGAGCAGTTCTTC; CDR3: CASSEWREGNEQFF
D: TRBD2; J: TRBJ2-1; V: TRBV11-3; size: NA; length: 15; DNA: TGTGCCAGCAGCTTAGGACTAGCGGGAGATGGGGAGCAGTTCTTC; CDR3: CASSLGLAGDGEQFF
D: NA; J: TRBJ2-5; V: TRBV2; size: NA; length: 13; DNA: TGTGCCAGCAGACTCGAGGGCCCAGAGACCCAGTACTTC; CDR3: CASRLEGPETQYF
D: NA; J: TRBJ2-5; V: TRBV15; size: NA; length: 15; DNA: TGTGCCACCAGCAGGGACCCACGGGGGGACAAGACCCAGTACTTC; CDR3: CATSRDPRGDKTQYF
D: NA; J: TRBJ2-1; V: TRBV6-5; size: NA; length: 12; DNA: TGTGCCAGCAGCAAACATGGAGATGAGCAGTTCTTC; CDR3: CASSKHGDEQFF
D: NA; J: TRBJ2-2; V: TRBV5-4; size: NA; length: 16; DNA: TGTGCCAGCAGCCCGGACGGGGGGCTCTTGGGCGGGGAGCTGTTTTTT; CDR3: CASSPDGGLLGGELFF
D: TRBD2; J: TRBJ2-3; V: TRBV3-1/TRBV3-2; size: NA; length: 13; DNA: TGTGCCAGCAGCCGAGCGGGAGACCATACGCAGTATTTT; CDR3: CASSRAGDHTQYF
D: NA; J: TRBJ2-3; V: TRBV24-1; size: NA; length: 13; DNA: TGTGCCACCAGTTCACCAGACACAGATACGCAGTATTTT; CDR3: CATSSPDTDTQYF
D: NA; J: TRBJ2-1; V: TRBV12-1; size: NA; length: 15; DNA: TGTGCCAGCAGCTTCTCCCTAGCGGGAGGGGGTGAGCAGTTCTTC; CDR3: CASSFSLAGGGEQFF